The next 2 T cell receptor beta chains were all read from a single sample in a study of blood T cells in healthy people across ages. A J-beta primer mix and a sample-barcoded 5' primer were used in a second PCR of roughly 6 to 11 cycles. TCRdb re-derived calls from the 5' RACE reads in MiXCR, one entry per CDR3 protein. The profile covers over 1,500,000 distinct CDR3 sequences, with around 42% appearing a single time and 23% taken by the ten largest. What was sequenced was blood. Every receptor here comes from a human donor in good health.

The V call is TRBV7-9, the J call TRBJ1-4; D might be TRBD1 (5 bases). Looked up from germline, CDR1 is SEHNR and CDR2 is FQNEAQ (reference sequence). The V end was cut by 2 bases, the J end by 5 bases, with 15 bases between. CDR3 size: 16 residues. This chain's CDR3 is CASSLRVAGLNEKLFF. The CDR3 region has the DNA TGTGCCAGCAGCTTACGCGTCGCAGGGCTGAATGAAAAACTGTTTTTT.

This chain links TRBV6-6 with TRBJ1-1; 8 bases map to TRBD1. CDR3 size: 15 residues. Trimming at V came to 7 bases and at J to 1 base, leaving 8 bases not matched to a gene. CDR1 is MNHNY and CDR2 is SVGAGI in the germline V gene (reference sequence). The CDR3: CASTIQGETNTEAFF. CDR3 DNA sequence: TGTGCCAGCACTATACAGGGGGAAACGAACACTGAAGCTTTCTTT.